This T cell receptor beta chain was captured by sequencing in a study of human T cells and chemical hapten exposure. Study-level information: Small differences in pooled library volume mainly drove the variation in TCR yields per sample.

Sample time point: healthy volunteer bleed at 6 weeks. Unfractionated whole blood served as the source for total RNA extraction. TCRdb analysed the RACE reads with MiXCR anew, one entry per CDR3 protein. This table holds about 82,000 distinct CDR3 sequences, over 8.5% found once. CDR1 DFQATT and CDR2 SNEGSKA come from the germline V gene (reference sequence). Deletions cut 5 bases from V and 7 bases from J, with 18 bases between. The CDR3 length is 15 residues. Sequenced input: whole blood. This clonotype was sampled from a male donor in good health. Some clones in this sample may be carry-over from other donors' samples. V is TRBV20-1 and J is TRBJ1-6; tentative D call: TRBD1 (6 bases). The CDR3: CSARVPGARNSPLHF. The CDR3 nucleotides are TGCAGTGCTCGTGTCCCGGGGGCGCGGAATTCACCCCTCCACTTT.